This entry lists 17 T cell receptor beta chains sequenced from one sample in a study of T cell responses to AZD1222 COVID-19 vaccine. Libraries were prepared by immunoSEQ multiplex PCR; TCRdb keeps only in-frame clonotypes and omits some of them. This repertoire shows 150,000 to 180,000 clones, roughly nine tenths found once; its top ten account for 15% to 20%. Source: peripheral blood, taken on day 0 of AZD1222 vaccination. The source of these receptors is an adult in good health.

This clone was seen only once. The genes are TRBV18 and TRBJ1-5; perhaps TRBD1 as D (5 bases). CDR3 size: 14 residues. CDR1 and CDR2 from the germline V gene are KGHSH and LQKENI. The V and J ends lost 5 bases and 1 base respectively, with 9 bases between them. DNA of the CDR3: TGTGCCAGCTCAATCCAGGGAAGCAATCAGCCCCAGCATTTT. This encodes CASSIQGSNQPQHF.

This chain links TRBV5-4 with TRBJ1-2, with TRBD1 identical over 8 bases. This CDR3 is built from 14 residues. V was pared by 0 bases and J by 7 bases, with 5 bases of the junction left unmatched. Germline-derived CDR1 and CDR2 are SGHNT and YYREEE (reference sequence). In DNA, the CDR3 is TGTGCCAGCAGCTTGGAGACAGGGGCAAGTGGCTACACCTTC. As protein: CASSLETGASGYTF.

The gene calls are TRBV27 and TRBJ2-3, with D possibly called TRBD1 or TRBD2 (5 bases each). Germline V CDR1 and CDR2: MNHEY, SMNVEV (reference sequence). This CDR3 spans 14 amino acids. V lost 10 bases to trimming and J lost 5 bases, with 19 bases between them. The CDR3: CAIGFRDGRDTQYF. The CDR3 region has the DNA TGTGCCATCGGTTTCCGGGACGGACGAGATACGCAGTATTTT.

The chain couples TRBV27 to TRBJ1-2, with D uncertain. V lost 2 bases and J 4 bases, leaving 8 bases between the germline ends. Germline assignment: CDR1 MNHEY and CDR2 SMNVEV (reference sequence). The CDR3 has 13 residues. CDR3 DNA sequence: TGTGCCAGCAGTTTACGGGGATCCTATGGCTACACCTTC. Its protein product is CASSLRGSYGYTF.

The table lists this clone with a few counts. The chain employs TRBV5-1 and TRBJ1-3; D is possibly TRBD1 (5 bases). V was pared by 3 bases and J by 0 bases, with 13 bases between. The CDR3 sequence is 16 residues long. Germline V gene sequence: CDR1 SGHRS, CDR2 YFSETQ. CDR3 residues: CASSWDARTSGNTIYF. The CDR3 DNA is TGCGCCAGCAGCTGGGACGCCCGGACCTCTGGAAACACCATATATTTT.

This clone was detected a few times. J is TRBJ1-6 and V is TRBV30; 7 bases are shared with TRBD1. V shed 5 bases and J 5 bases; nucleotides not matched to a gene: 6. This CDR3 is built from 14 residues. Germline CDR1 and CDR2: GTSNPN and SVGIG (reference sequence). CDR3 residues: CAWVGQSNNSPLHF. As DNA, the CDR3 is TGTGCCTGGGTGGGACAGTCGAATAATTCACCCCTCCACTTT.

CDR3 sequence (DNA): TGTGCCAGCAGTTTTTCCGGGACAACTAACTATGGCTACACCTTC. Its translation: CASSFSGTTNYGYTF. V is TRBV27 and J is TRBJ1-2; a weak D match, TRBD1 (6 bases). V lost 3 bases and J lost 0, with 11 bases in between. The length of the CDR3 is 15 residues. The germline V gene encodes CDR1 MNHEY and CDR2 SMNVEV (reference sequence).

This clone appeared a single time. The rearrangement links TRBV9 to TRBJ1-1, with 9 bases lining up with TRBD1. This CDR3 has 14 amino acids. The V gene's germline CDR1 is SGDLS and CDR2 YYNGEE. The J segment lost 9 bases and the V segment lost 0 bases, leaving 6 bases of the junction unmatched. Here the CDR3 reads CASSVGDRAFQAFF. CDR3 sequence (DNA): TGTGCCAGCAGCGTAGGGGACAGGGCTTTCCAAGCTTTCTTT.

The chain combines TRBV5-4 with TRBJ1-1, with 7 nucleotides matching TRBD1. The V and J ends lost 4 bases and 5 bases, in that order; junction bases with no gene match: 11. Germline CDR1 is SGHNT and CDR2 is YYREEE (reference sequence). This CDR3 comprises 15 residues. Here the CDR3 reads CASSPQQGMGTEAFF. CDR3 nucleotide sequence: TGTGCCAGCAGCCCCCAACAGGGGATGGGGACTGAAGCTTTCTTT.

V usage is TRBV5-1 and J usage is TRBJ2-5; D not certain. Germline CDR1 is SGHRS and CDR2 is YFSETQ. The germline V and J ends were trimmed by 3 bases and 0 bases, with 6 bases remaining between them. This CDR3 region has 13 residues. The CDR3 spells CASSSGYQETQYF. Written as DNA, the CDR3 is TGCGCCAGCAGCTCCGGTTACCAAGAGACCCAGTACTTC.

The V and J genes are TRBV3-1 (or the pseudogene TRBV3-2) and TRBJ1-1; D is perhaps TRBD1 (6 bases). V was trimmed by 8 bases and J by 4 bases, leaving 20 bases between them. The CDR3 runs to 15 residues. Germline CDR1 reads LGHDT; CDR2 reads YNNKEL (reference sequence). CDR3 in amino acids: CASRAKGGWGTEAFF. As DNA, the CDR3 is TGTGCCAGCCGAGCCAAGGGGGGATGGGGCACTGAAGCTTTCTTT.

The chain recombines TRBV6-2 or TRBV6-3 with TRBJ2-6; D is perhaps TRBD2 (7 bases). Trimming left V 6 bases short and J 2 bases short, with 23 bases between. Germline CDR1 reads MNHEY; CDR2 reads SVGEGT. This CDR3 comprises 19 residues. The CDR3 sequence is CASSLKGGAFLAGANVLTF. The CDR3, as DNA: TGTGCCAGCAGCCTTAAAGGGGGGGCATTCTTGGCTGGGGCCAACGTCCTGACTTTC.

In its sample, this clone was seen a few times. The chain has TRBV10-3 and TRBJ2-7, with TRBD1 as a possible D gene (6 bases). CDR3 size: 14 residues. In germline, CDR1 is ENHRY, CDR2 SYGVKD. V was pared by 0 bases and J by 3 bases, with 9 bases between. Written as DNA, the CDR3 is TGTGCCATCAGTGAGTCTGACAGGAGCTACGAGCAGTACTTC. It translates to CAISESDRSYEQYF.

This chain links TRBV7-2 with TRBJ1-2; D is uncertain. V lost 2 bases, J lost 4 bases, and 17 bases lay in between. CDR3 length: 16 amino acids. Germline V gene lookup returns CDR1 SGHTA and CDR2 FQGNSA. CDR3 protein: CASSLYPAAGIYGYTF. In DNA form, the CDR3 reads TGTGCCAGCAGCTTATATCCAGCGGCGGGAATCTATGGCTACACCTTC.

V is TRBV28 and J is TRBJ1-4; a possible D gene is TRBD1 (5 bases). The CDR3 extends over 18 amino acids. Trimming removed 6 bases from V and 0 bases from J, with 20 bases in between. Germline V gene sequence: CDR1 MDHEN, CDR2 SYDVKM. This chain's CDR3 is CASRRGVGVSTTNEKLFF. The CDR3 DNA is TGTGCCAGCAGGAGAGGGGTGGGAGTTAGCACAACTAATGAAAAACTGTTTTTT.

A few counts support this clone. The rearrangement uses TRBV12-3 or TRBV12-4 and TRBJ2-2; 7 nucleotides agree with TRBD2. The trim removed 8 bases at V and 14 bases at J, leaving 5 bases unmatched. The CDR3 length is 10 residues. CDR3 bases: TGTGCCAGCCAGAGCGGGAACCTGTTTTTT. It is translated as CASQSGNLFF.

V gene TRBV27 combines with J gene TRBJ2-7; TRBD2 matches 12 bases. Germline assignment: CDR1 MNHEY and CDR2 SMNVEV (reference sequence). The CDR3 is made up of 15 amino acids. V shed 6 bases, J shed 3 bases, and the junction held 6 bases outside the gene matches. The CDR3 protein is CASSPLGLAGYEQYF. CDR3 sequence (DNA): TGTGCCAGCAGCCCCCTGGGACTAGCGGGCTACGAGCAGTACTTC.